This T cell receptor (beta chain) was profiled in a study of shared clonotypes between healthy human individuals. Study-wide context: In total, the donors were a couple of women and a few men aged 18 to 49. Researchers assigned three CD4 naive, three CD4 memory, two CD8 naive and one CD8 memory plate to each donor.

The protocol was immunoSEQ multiplex PCR, while the TCRdb copy is restricted to in-frame clones and leaves out a portion. This sample has around 2,000,000 clones; roughly 91% occur once, and the top ten carry around 1.7%. The naive CD8 fraction comprised CD45RO-negative cells positively selected for CCR7 and excluded terminally differentiated effector memory CD45RA+ cells. Adult Caucasians living in Nashville, Tennessee made up all of the donors. Germline V gene lookup returns CDR1 MDHEN and CDR2 SYDVKM. V lost 4 bases, J lost 2 bases, and 8 bases lay in between. This CDR3 comprises 13 residues. V is TRBV28 and J is TRBJ2-5; D uncertain. This TCR derives from a young man in good health. Some clones in this sample may be carry-over from other donors' samples. The sample consisted of naive CD8+ T cells from PBMCs. The CDR3 sequence: CASSWSNQETQYF. Written as DNA, the CDR3 is TGTGCCAGCAGTTGGAGCAATCAAGAGACCCAGTACTTC. The whole variable domain, remainder taken from reference TRBV28 and TRBJ2-5, is DVKVTQSSRYLVKRTGEKVFLECVQDMDHENMFWYRQDPGLGLRLIYFSYDVKMKEKGDIPEGYSVSREKKERFSLILESASTNQTSMYLCASSWSNQETQYFGPGTRLLVL.